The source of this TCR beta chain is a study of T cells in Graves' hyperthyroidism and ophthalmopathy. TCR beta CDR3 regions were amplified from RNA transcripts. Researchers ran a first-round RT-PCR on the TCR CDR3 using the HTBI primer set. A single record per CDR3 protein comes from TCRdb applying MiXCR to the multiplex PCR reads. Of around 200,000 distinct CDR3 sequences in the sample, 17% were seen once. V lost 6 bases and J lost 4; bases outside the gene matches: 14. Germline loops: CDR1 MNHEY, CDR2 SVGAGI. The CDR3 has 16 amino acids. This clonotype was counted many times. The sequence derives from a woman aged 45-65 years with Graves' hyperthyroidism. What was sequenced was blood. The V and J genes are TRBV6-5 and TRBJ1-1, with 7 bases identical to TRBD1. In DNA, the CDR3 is TGTGCCAGCAGCTTATCACAGGGGAGGGGGAGCACTGAAGCTTTCTTT. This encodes CASSLSQGRGSTEAFF.